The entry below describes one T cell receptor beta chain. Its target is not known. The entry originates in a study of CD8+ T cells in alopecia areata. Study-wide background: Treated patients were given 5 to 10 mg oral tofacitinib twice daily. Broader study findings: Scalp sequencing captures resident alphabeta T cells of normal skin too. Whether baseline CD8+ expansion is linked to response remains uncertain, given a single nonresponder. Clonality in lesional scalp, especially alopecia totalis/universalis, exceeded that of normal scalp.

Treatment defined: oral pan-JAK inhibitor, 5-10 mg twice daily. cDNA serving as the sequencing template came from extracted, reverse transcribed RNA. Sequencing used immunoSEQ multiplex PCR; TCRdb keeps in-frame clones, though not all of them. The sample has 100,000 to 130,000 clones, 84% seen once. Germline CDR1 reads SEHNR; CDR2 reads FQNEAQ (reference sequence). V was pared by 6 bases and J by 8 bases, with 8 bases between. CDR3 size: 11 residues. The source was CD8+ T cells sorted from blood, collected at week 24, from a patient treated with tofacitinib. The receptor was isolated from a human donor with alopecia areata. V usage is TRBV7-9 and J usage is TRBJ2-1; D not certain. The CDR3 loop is CASSQWDEQFF. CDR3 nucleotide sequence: TGTGCCAGCAGTCAATGGGATGAGCAGTTCTTC.